The 5 T cell receptor beta chains given below trace back to one sample, sequenced in a study of a mutant IDH1 vaccine in newly diagnosed glioma. This sample's time point: week 35, safety follow-up. Alongside topical imiquimod, each dose of vaccine comprised 300 ug of mutant IDH1 20-mer peptide. Their cognate antigens are unknown. Clones were read by immunoSEQ multiplex PCR, and TCRdb kept only the in-frame ones, dropping some. The repertoire holds about 54,000 clones, roughly 80% seen once, with approximately 4% in the top ten. The sequencing used PBMCs, collected from a glioma patient whose treatment included an IDH1 peptide vaccine. The receptor source for this set is a woman between 18 and 29 years old with glioma.

The chain uses TRBV7-2 and TRBJ1-2; D is possibly TRBD1 (5 bases). This CDR3 has 15 amino acids. Trimming stripped 1 base from V and 3 bases from J, with 12 bases between. Per the germline V gene, CDR1 is SGHTA and CDR2 is FQGNSA. As DNA, the CDR3 is TGTGCCAGCAGCTTAGGGGTCAGGGCCTACTATGGCTACACCTTC. It yields the protein CASSLGVRAYYGYTF.

The DNA for the CDR3 is TGTGCCAGCAGCTTAGAGGACGGGCGGGCCTACACCTTC. Protein sequence: CASSLEDGRAYTF. This rearrangement joins TRBV7-2 to TRBJ1-2; D not resolved. V lost 1 base, J lost 10 bases, and 13 bases lay in between. Germline V lookup: CDR1 SGHTA, CDR2 FQGNSA. This CDR3 comprises 13 residues.

The V call is TRBV15, the J call TRBJ2-7; TRBD2 agrees at 7 bases. After removal of 1 base from V and 1 base from J, the junction contained 4 bases not matched to a gene. The length of the CDR3 is 15 residues. Germline-derived CDR1 and CDR2 are LNHNV and YYDKDF (reference sequence). Written as DNA, the CDR3 is TGTGCCACCAGCAGAGGGGCGGGAGTATCCTACGAGCAGTACTTC. It codes for CATSRGAGVSYEQYF.

V usage is TRBV11-3 and J usage is TRBJ1-1; no firm D call. The V gene's germline CDR1 is SGHNT and CDR2 YENEEA. The CDR3 totals 13 residues. The V gene lost 1 base and the J gene lost 1 base, with 4 bases spanning the gap. The CDR3 region is CASSLAQNTEAFF. Written as DNA, the CDR3 is TGTGCCAGCAGCTTAGCCCAGAACACTGAAGCTTTCTTT.

The V and J genes are TRBV6-5 and TRBJ2-1, with D possibly being TRBD2 (6 bases). The CDR3 length is 14 residues. Germline V gene sequence: CDR1 MNHEY, CDR2 SVGAGI. With 6 bases removed from V and 0 bases from J, the gap between germline ends came to 9 bases. The CDR3: CASSLGSSYNEQFF. The CDR3 nucleotides are TGTGCCAGCAGCCTCGGGAGCTCCTACAATGAGCAGTTCTTC.